Presented here are 15 T cell receptor beta chains from one specimen sequenced in a study of blood T cells in healthy people across ages (dated by TCRdb to 2013 to 2016). The protocol used for the library was 5' RACE. The sequencer listed for this sample is Illumina HiSeq 2500. A second roughly 7 to 11 cycle PCR used a sample-barcoded 5' primer and a J-beta primer mix. TCRdb redid the processing of the public reads, applying fastp at Q25 and MiXCR, and retained in-frame beta chains. Duplicate CDR3 protein sequences are folded into a single record with the most common DNA and genes. Present in this sample are hundreds of thousands of distinct CDR3 sequences, roughly three fifths of which were seen just once. The ten largest account for roughly 25% of the sample. The sequencing sample was made of blood. The receptors derive from a man aged 35 to 55 in good health.

In its sample, this clonotype was seen a few times. This sequence joins TRBV6-2 or TRBV6-3 and TRBJ2-4; D is perhaps TRBD1 (6 bases). CDR1 is MNHEY and CDR2 is SVGEGT in the germline V gene. CDR3 length equals 16 residues. Trimming left V 0 bases short and J 0 bases short, with 9 bases between. This chain's CDR3 is CASSYSGAIAKNIQYF. The CDR3 coding sequence is TGTGCCAGCAGTTACTCGGGGGCCATAGCCAAAAACATTCAGTACTTC.

The chain uses TRBV20-1 and TRBJ2-7; 9 bases are a match to TRBD2. The DNA end is more similar to TRBJ2-5, so the J call may be wrong. Germline V CDR1 and CDR2: DFQATT, SNEGSKA (reference sequence). The length of the CDR3 is 13 residues. As DNA, the CDR3 is TGCAGTGCTACTAGCGGGATGTCGGAGACCCAGTACTTC. This encodes CSATSGMSETQYF.

This chain uses TRBV20-1 with TRBJ2-5; no reliable D call. Trimming cost V 5 bases and J 11 bases, with 24 bases left between them. Germline lookup yields CDR1 DFQATT and CDR2 SNEGSKA (reference sequence). This CDR3 contains 14 residues. CDR3 protein: CSADGMGSYNEQYF. The DNA of the CDR3 is TGCAGTGCTGATGGGATGGGATCCTACAATGAGCAGTACTTC.

The rearrangement uses TRBV3-1 and TRBJ2-7; TRBD2 matches at 11 bases. The J call may be faulty, since TRBJ2-5 better matches the DNA end. This CDR3 is built from 16 residues. Germline CDR1 and CDR2: LGHDT and YNNKEL (reference sequence). Written as DNA, the CDR3 is TGTGCCAGCAGCCCCGGACTAGCGGGTGGGCTGAAGACCCAGTACTTC. Translation gives CASSPGLAGGLKTQYF.

V and J are TRBV7-3 and TRBJ2-1, with D unclear. Trimming pared 1 base from V and 4 bases from J, leaving 8 bases between. From germline, CDR1 is SGHTA and CDR2 FQGTGA. This CDR3 region has 14 residues. CDR3: CASSLNGQYNEQFF. The CDR3 DNA reads TGTGCCAGCAGCTTAAACGGGCAGTACAATGAGCAGTTCTTC.

This clonotype was seen just once. The chain has TRBV4-1 and TRBJ1-1, with a weak D call TRBD1 (6 bases). Germline V CDR1 and CDR2: MGHRA, YSYEKL. The CDR3 is 14 residues long. V gave up 4 bases and J gave up 1 base, with 10 bases separating them. DNA of the CDR3: TGCGCCAGCAGCCCCGGACAGTGGAACACTGAAGCTTTCTTT. It translates to CASSPGQWNTEAFF.

V and J are TRBV21-1 and TRBJ1-5. TRBV21-1 is an annotated pseudogene. The CDR3 has 15 amino acids. The CDR3 spells CASSKVIKVNQPQHF. In nucleotides, the CDR3 is TGTGCCAGCAGCAAAGTCATTAAGGTTAATCAGCCCCAGCATTTT.

By sample share, this clonotype is medium-sized (0.01 to 0.1%). V is TRBV6-2 or TRBV6-3 and J is TRBJ2-1; a possible D gene is TRBD2 (7 bases). V was trimmed by 2 bases and J by 5 bases, leaving 16 bases between them. The germline V gene has CDR1 MNHEY and CDR2 SVGEGT. The CDR3 is made up of 16 amino acids. The CDR3 sequence is CASSYLAEGVNNEQFF. The CDR3 nucleotides read TGTGCCAGCAGTTACCTAGCGGAGGGGGTCAACAATGAGCAGTTCTTC.

The V and J genes are TRBV6-2 or TRBV6-3 and TRBJ1-6; no clear D. This CDR3 comprises 14 residues. Per germline, CDR1 MNHEY and CDR2 SVGEGT. Trimming shortened V by 6 bases and J by 4 bases, and 10 bases separated the two germline ends. CDR3 region: CASSRGGYNSPLHF. The CDR3 bases are TGTGCCAGCAGCCGCGGAGGATATAATTCACCCCTCCACTTT.

V and J are TRBV21-1 and TRBJ2-7; the DNA was not used to check the table's D call, TRBD1. The J call may be incorrect, as the DNA end agrees better with TRBJ2-5. TRBV21-1 is a recognized pseudogene. The CDR3 runs to 22 residues. The CDR3 region is CASRQNLDVQVPRGTGEETQYF. The CDR3 DNA reads as TGTGCCAGCAGGCAAAACCTAGACGTCCAAGTACCCCGGGGTACAGGTGAAGAGACCCAGTACTTC.

The V and J genes are TRBV25-1 and TRBJ1-1; D not resolved. With 2 bases removed from V and 5 bases from J, the gap between germline ends came to 9 bases. Germline CDR1 MGHDK, CDR2 SYGVNS. This CDR3 region has 13 residues. CDR3 DNA sequence: TGTGCCAGCAGTGAACCGGGGTTAACTGAAGCTTTCTTT. Its protein is CASSEPGLTEAFF.

The V and J genes are TRBV20-1 and TRBJ2-1; maybe TRBD2 (5 bases). The length of the CDR3 is 12 residues. V lost 3 bases and J 7 bases, leaving 10 bases between the germline ends. The germline V gene encodes CDR1 DFQATT and CDR2 SNEGSKA (reference sequence). In DNA form, the CDR3 reads TGCAGTGCTAGTGAGACGGGGAATGAGCAGTTCTTC. It specifies CSASETGNEQFF.

This chain joins TRBV11-3 and TRBJ2-1, with 9 positions matching TRBD1. Germline V gene lookup returns CDR1 SGHNT and CDR2 YENEEA. The CDR3 consists of 16 residues. Trimming took 5 bases from V and 4 from J; bases not matched to a gene: 9. For the CDR3, the DNA is TGTGCCAGCAGCGTGAGCGGGACAGGGCTATACAATGAGCAGTTCTTC. It is translated as CASSVSGTGLYNEQFF.

This rearrangement joins TRBV5-5 to TRBJ1-2, with a weak D call TRBD1 (5 bases). Germline CDR1 is SGHKS and CDR2 is YYEKEE (reference sequence). This CDR3 spans 16 amino acids. Trimming shortened V by 4 bases and J by 8 bases, and 24 bases separated the two germline ends. The CDR3 bases are TGTGCCAGCAGCAACCCCTCCCTTGGCAGGGTCGAGGGCTACACCTTC. It specifies CASSNPSLGRVEGYTF.

The rearrangement links TRBV20-1 to TRBJ2-4; 9 nucleotides agree with TRBD1. The DNA end favors TRBJ2-7, so the J call may be wrong. Germline V gene data show CDR1 as DFQATT and CDR2 as SNEGSKA (reference sequence). The CDR3 has 15 residues. The DNA for the CDR3 is TGCAGTGCTGGGGGACAGGGCGCCTACGCCTACGAGCAGTACTTC. Protein sequence: CSAGGQGAYAYEQYF.